Sequencing of this T cell receptor beta chain was carried out in a study of blood T cell repertoires in COVID-19. Profiling relied on immunoSEQ multiplex PCR, and the TCRdb table lists in-frame clones only, not all of them. The sample shows roughly 200,000 clones, 88% of them seen only once. The germline V gene has CDR1 WNHNN and CDR2 SYGVQD (reference sequence). This CDR3 is 15 amino acids long. V lost 5 bases, J lost 8 bases, and 19 bases lay in between. The clonotype originates from a man aged 18 to 30 with active or convalescent COVID-19. V is TRBV10-1 and J is TRBJ2-4; D unclear. Sequencing was carried out using peripheral blood. The CDR3 sequence is CASSLGLTPNDIQYF. Here the CDR3 DNA reads TGCGCCAGCAGTTTGGGCCTAACCCCCAACGACATTCAGTACTTC.